The entry below describes one T cell receptor beta chain. Its cognate antigen is unknown. At one end, the junction sequence differs from germline, possibly due to a read error. Looked up from germline, CDR1 is SSHAT and CDR2 is FNYEAQ (reference sequence). The CDR3 is 13 amino acids. Time point in this sample: week 35, safety follow-up. In the vaccine, a single dose held 300 ug of the mutant IDH1 20-mer peptide, along with topical imiquimod. These data come from a study of a mutant IDH1 vaccine in newly diagnosed glioma. For the study at large: It was at week 35 that visit V12 occurred, and at week 47 that visit V13 did.

Profiled with immunoSEQ multiplex PCR; TCRdb holds only in-frame clones, not every one. The sample lists around 53,000 clones; around four fifths were seen once. The TCR originated in a man in his forties with glioma. Sequenced here: PBMCs, sampled from a glioma patient whose treatment included an IDH1 peptide vaccine. V gene TRBV7-7 combines with J gene TRBJ2-2, with D uncertain. The CDR3 loop is CASSPVPAGELFF. The CDR3 bases are TGTGCTAGCAGCCCCGTTCCGGCCGGGGAGCTGTTTTTT.